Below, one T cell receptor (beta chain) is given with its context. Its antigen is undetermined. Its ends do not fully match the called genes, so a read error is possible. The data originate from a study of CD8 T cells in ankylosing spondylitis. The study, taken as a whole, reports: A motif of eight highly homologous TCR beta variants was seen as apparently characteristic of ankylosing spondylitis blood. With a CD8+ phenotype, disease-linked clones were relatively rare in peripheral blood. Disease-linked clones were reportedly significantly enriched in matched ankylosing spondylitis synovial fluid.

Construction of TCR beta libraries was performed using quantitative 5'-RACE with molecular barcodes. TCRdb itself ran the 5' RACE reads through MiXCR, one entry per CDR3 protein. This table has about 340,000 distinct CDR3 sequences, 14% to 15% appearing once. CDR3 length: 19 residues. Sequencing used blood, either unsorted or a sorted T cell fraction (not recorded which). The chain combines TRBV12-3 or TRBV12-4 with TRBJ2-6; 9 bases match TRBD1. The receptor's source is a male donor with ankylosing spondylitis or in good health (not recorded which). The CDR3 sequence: CAISLDSGTGTSGANVLTF. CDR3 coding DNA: TGTGCCATCAGTTTAGACTCCGGGACAGGGACCTCTGGGGCCAACGTCCTGACTTTC.